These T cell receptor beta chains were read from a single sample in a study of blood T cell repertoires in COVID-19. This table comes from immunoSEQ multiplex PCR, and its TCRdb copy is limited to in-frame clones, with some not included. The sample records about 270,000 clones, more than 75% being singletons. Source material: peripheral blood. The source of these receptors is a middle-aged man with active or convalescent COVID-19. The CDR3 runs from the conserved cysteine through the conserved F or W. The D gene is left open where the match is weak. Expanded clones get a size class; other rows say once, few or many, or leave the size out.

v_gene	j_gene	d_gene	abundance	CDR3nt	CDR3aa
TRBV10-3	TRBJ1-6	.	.	TGTGCCATTGGGGCAGGCACCTATAATTCACCCCTCCACTTT	CAIGAGTYNSPLHF
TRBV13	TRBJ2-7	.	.	TGTGCCAGCAGCTTAGGCAGGGCCGATACCTACGAGCAGTACTTC	CASSLGRADTYEQYF
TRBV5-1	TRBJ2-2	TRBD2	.	TGCGCCAGCAGCTTGGGAACTAGCGGGGGTACCGGGGAGCTGTTTTTT	CASSLGTSGGTGELFF
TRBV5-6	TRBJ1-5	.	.	TGTGCCAGCAGCTTGAGCAGCAATCAGCCCCAGCATTTT	CASSLSSNQPQHF
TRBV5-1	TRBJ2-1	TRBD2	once	TGCGCCAGCAGCTTGGAGGGGGGGACTAGCGGGAGCTACCCGAAGGGTAATGAGCAGTTCTTC	CASSLEGGTSGSYPKGNEQFF
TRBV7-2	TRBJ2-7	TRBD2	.	TGTGCCAGCAGCTTAGGGCTAGCGGGAGATTATGGCGAGCAGTACTTC	CASSLGLAGDYGEQYF
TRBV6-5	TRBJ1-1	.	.	TGTGCCAGCAGTTTTTCCAGGGTTGAAGCTTTCTTT	CASSFSRVEAFF
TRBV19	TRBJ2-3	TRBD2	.	TGTGCCAGTAGTATAGAACTAGCGGGAGGGCCACATACGCAGTATTTT	CASSIELAGGPHTQYF
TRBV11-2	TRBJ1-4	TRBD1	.	TGTGCCAGCAGCTTGGGAATGGGACAGGGGATTGAAAAACTGTTTTTT	CASSLGMGQGIEKLFF
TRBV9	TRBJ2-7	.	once	TGTGCCAGCAGTCCCTCTGCCGGGACAAGTTCTTACGAGCAGTACTTC	CASSPSAGTSSYEQYF
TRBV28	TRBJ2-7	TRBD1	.	TGTGCCAGCAGGGGGGGGACAGGGGTATCCTACGAGCAGTACTTC	CASRGGTGVSYEQYF
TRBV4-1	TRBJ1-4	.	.	TGCGCCAGCAGTCAGCGTGCAACTAATGAAAAACTGTTTTTT	CASSQRATNEKLFF
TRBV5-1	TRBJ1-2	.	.	TGCGCCAGCAGCTCGGTGGGGGCGGCTGGCTACACCTTC	CASSSVGAAGYTF
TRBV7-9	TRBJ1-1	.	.	TGTGCCAGCAGCTTCGGGACAATTGAAGCTTTCTTT	CASSFGTIEAFF
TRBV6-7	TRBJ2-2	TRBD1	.	TGTGCCAGCAGGCCTGGACAGGTAATATACACCGGGGAGCTGTTTTTT	CASRPGQVIYTGELFF
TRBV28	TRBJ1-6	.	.	TGTGCCAGTAATCAGGGCGGACGGAATTCACCCCTCCACTTT	CASNQGGRNSPLHF
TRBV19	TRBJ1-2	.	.	TGTGCCAGTCGGTCAGGGGATGGCTACACCTTC	CASRSGDGYTF
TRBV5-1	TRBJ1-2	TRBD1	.	TGCGCCAGCAGCTTGGCAGGGACAGCTAACTATGGCTACACCTTC	CASSLAGTANYGYTF
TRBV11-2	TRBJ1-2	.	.	TGTGCCAGCAGCGAACAGTACTATGGCTACACCTTC	CASSEQYYGYTF
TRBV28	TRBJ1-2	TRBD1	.	TGTGCCAGCAGCCCCAGGGGGACATATGGCTACACCTTC	CASSPRGTYGYTF
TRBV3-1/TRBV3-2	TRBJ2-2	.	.	TGTGCCAGCAGCCAAGTATGGGGCCGGAACACCGGGGAGCTGTTTTTT	CASSQVWGRNTGELFF
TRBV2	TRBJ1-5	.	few	TGTGCCAGCAGTGAGGGCAGCTTTCAGCCCCAGCATTTT	CASSEGSFQPQHF
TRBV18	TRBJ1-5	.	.	TGTGCCAGCTCACCTTCCCAGGGTGATCAGCCCCAGCATTTT	CASSPSQGDQPQHF
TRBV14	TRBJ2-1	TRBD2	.	TGTGCCAGCAGCCAAGATACCTACTTGGGAGCGGGGGACTACAATGAGCAGTTCTTC	CASSQDTYLGAGDYNEQFF
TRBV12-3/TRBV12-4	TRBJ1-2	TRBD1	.	TGTGCCAGCAGCAAGGACAGGGCCTATGGCTACACCTTC	CASSKDRAYGYTF
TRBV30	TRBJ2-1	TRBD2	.	TGTGCCTCGGATCTAGCGGGGGGGAATGAGCAGTTCTTC	CASDLAGGNEQFF
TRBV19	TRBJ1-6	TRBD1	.	TGTGCCAGTAGTATAGGGGGCACAGGGGTCGTCTCACCCCTCCACTTT	CASSIGGTGVVSPLHF
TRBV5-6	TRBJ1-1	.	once	TGTGCCAGCAGCCCGCCGCCCTTCCTACGGGAAGCTTTCTTT	CASSPPPFLREAFF
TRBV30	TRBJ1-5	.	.	TGTGCCTGGAGTGTAGGGGCAGTAGATCAGCCCCAGCATTTT	CAWSVGAVDQPQHF
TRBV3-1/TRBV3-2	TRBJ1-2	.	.	TGTGCCAGCAGCCCCTCCCCCAGCCGGGCTAACTATGGCTACACCTTC	CASSPSPSRANYGYTF
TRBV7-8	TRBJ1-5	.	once	TGTGCCAGCAGCCTGGGGACTTTTCTAAATCAGCCCCAGCATTTT	CASSLGTFLNQPQHF
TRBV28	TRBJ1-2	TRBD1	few	TGTGCCAGCAGCACAGGGGTACCCTATGGCTACACCTTC	CASSTGVPYGYTF
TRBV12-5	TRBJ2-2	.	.	TGTGCTAGTGGTTTGGGTGTAGGGGGTAACACCGGGGAGCTGTTTTTT	CASGLGVGGNTGELFF
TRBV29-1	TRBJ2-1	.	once	TGCAGCGTTGAAGATGTGTCCCGGGGTGAGCAGTTCTTC	CSVEDVSRGEQFF
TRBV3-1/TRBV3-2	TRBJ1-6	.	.	TGTGCCAGCAGCCAAGTGAGTACGAGCTCCTATAATTCACCCCTCCACTTT	CASSQVSTSSYNSPLHF
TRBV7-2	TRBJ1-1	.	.	TGTGCCAGCAGCTACCTGATAGGGGCCGTCCTAGGAGAGCACACTGAAGCTTTCTTT	CASSYLIGAVLGEHTEAFF
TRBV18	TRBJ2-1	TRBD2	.	TGTGCCAGCTCACCACCCCGTGGCAGCGGGAGGGCTTGGGACTCCTACAATGAGCAGTTCTTC	CASSPPRGSGRAWDSYNEQFF
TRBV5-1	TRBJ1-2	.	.	TGCGCCAGCAGTTCTTTCGAGAGCGCTAACTATGGCTACACCTTC	CASSSFESANYGYTF
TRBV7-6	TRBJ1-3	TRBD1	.	TGTGCCAGCAGCCCTACAGGGGGAGGAAACACCATATATTTT	CASSPTGGGNTIYF
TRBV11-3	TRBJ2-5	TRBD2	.	TGTGCCAGCAGCGGGGGGACTAGAGAGACCCAGTACTTC	CASSGGTRETQYF
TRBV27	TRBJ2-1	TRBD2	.	TGTGCCAGCGGCCAAAGCGGGAGGCTGAATGAGCAGTTCTTC	CASGQSGRLNEQFF
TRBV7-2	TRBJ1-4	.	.	TGTGCCAGCAGTTACCAGTCCAATGAAAAACTGTTTTTT	CASSYQSNEKLFF
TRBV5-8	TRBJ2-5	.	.	TGTGCCCAGAGGGCCCAAGAGACCCAGTACTTC	CAQRAQETQYF
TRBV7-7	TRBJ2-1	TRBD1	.	TGTGCTAGCAGCCTGCCACTCGGACAGGACAATGAGCAGTTCTTC	CASSLPLGQDNEQFF
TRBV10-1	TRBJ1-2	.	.	TGCGCCAGCAGGACAGGACGCTGCTATGGCTACACCTTC	CASRTGRCYGYTF